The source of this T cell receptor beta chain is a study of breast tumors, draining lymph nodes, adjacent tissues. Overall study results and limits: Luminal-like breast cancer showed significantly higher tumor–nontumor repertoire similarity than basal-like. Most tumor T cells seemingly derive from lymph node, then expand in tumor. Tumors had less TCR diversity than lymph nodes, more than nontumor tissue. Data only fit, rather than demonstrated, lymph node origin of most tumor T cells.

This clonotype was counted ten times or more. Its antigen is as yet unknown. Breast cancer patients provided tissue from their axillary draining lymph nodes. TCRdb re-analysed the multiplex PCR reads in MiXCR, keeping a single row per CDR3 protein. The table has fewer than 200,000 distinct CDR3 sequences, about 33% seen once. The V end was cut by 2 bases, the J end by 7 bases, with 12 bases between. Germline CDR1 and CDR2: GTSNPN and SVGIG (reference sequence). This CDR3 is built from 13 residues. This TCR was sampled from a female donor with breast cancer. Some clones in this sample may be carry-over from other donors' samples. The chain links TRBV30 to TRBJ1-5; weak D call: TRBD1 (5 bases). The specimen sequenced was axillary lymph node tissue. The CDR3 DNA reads TGTGCCTGGAGTTCCGGGGGTGAGCAGCCCCAGCATTTT. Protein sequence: CAWSSGGEQPQHF.